The 17 T cell receptor beta chains below all came from one sample that was sequenced in a study of OX40 agonist ivuxolimab in advanced cancers. The repertoire was sequenced with immunoSEQ multiplex PCR; TCRdb's copy has only in-frame clones and lacks some. The profile covers some 72,000 clones, with 92% appearing a single time and roughly 2.8% taken by the ten largest. The sample was CD4+ or CD8+ T cells sorted from blood, taken in a trial of the OX40 agonist ivuxolimab. The receptors were sampled from an adult with an advanced solid tumor such as melanoma, head and neck, liver or kidney cancer.

The chain combines TRBV7-8 with TRBJ2-3; D might be TRBD1 or TRBD2, each matching 6 bases. The germline CDR1 and CDR2 sequences are SGHVS and FQNEAQ. V shed 4 bases and J shed 7 bases, with 24 bases lying between them. This CDR3 has 17 residues. CDR3: CASSSRRWAKGGNTQYF. The DNA of the CDR3 is TGTGCCAGCAGCTCCCGACGATGGGCCAAAGGGGGGAATACGCAGTATTTT.

The V call is TRBV30, the J call TRBJ1-4; perhaps TRBD1 as D (6 bases). The CDR3 sequence is 15 residues long. V lost 3 bases and J lost 4, with 15 bases in between. The germline V gene encodes CDR1 GTSNPN and CDR2 SVGIG (reference sequence). CDR3 amino acids: CAWSKGHGNNEKLFF. For the CDR3, the DNA is TGTGCCTGGAGCAAGGGACACGGCAATAATGAAAAACTGTTTTTT.

The chain is built from TRBV28 and TRBJ1-2; D perhaps matches TRBD1 (5 bases). V was shortened by 3 bases and J by 0 bases, with 14 bases between the two germline ends. Per germline, CDR1 MDHEN and CDR2 SYDVKM. The length of the CDR3 is 16 residues. The CDR3 here is CASSFPGGVANYGYTF. The CDR3 DNA follows: TGTGCCAGCAGTTTTCCCGGGGGGGTAGCTAACTATGGCTACACCTTC.

V and J are TRBV2 and TRBJ2-3, with 14 positions matching TRBD2. CDR3 size: 15 residues. The V and J ends lost 6 bases and 4 bases, in that order; junction bases with no gene match: 3. Germline values: CDR1 SNHLY, CDR2 FYNNEI. The CDR3 reads CASRGTSGRADTQYF. The CDR3 bases are TGTGCCAGCAGGGGGACTAGCGGGAGAGCAGATACGCAGTATTTT.

In its sample, this clone was seen once. The CDR3 nucleotides read TGTGCCAGCAGTTACTCCAGGGGTTTTGGCACCGGGGAGCTGTTTTTT. Amino acid sequence: CASSYSRGFGTGELFF. This rearrangement joins TRBV6-5 to TRBJ2-2; D may be TRBD1 (6 bases). Germline-derived CDR1 and CDR2 are MNHEY and SVGAGI. Trimming removed 0 bases at V and 4 bases at J, with 12 bases between. CDR3 length: 16 amino acids.

The chain is built from TRBV6-1 and TRBJ2-1, with D maybe TRBD2 (5 bases). The CDR3 loop spans 12 amino acids. The germline CDR1 and CDR2 sequences are MNHNS and SASEGT. V was pared by 8 bases and J by 0 bases, with 5 bases between. In DNA, the CDR3 is TGTGCCAGCGGGAGCTCCTACAATGAGCAGTTCTTC. This sequence encodes CASGSSYNEQFF.

CDR3 in amino acids: CASISSGRNGYTF. The CDR3 DNA sequence: TGTGCCAGTATATCAAGCGGGAGGAATGGCTACACCTTC. V is TRBV19 and J is TRBJ1-2, with D unresolved. Per the germline V gene, CDR1 is LNHDA and CDR2 is SQIVND (reference sequence). Trimming took off 7 bases at V and 6 bases at J, with 15 bases between the two ends. CDR3 size: 13 residues.

The chain uses TRBV6-6 and TRBJ1-2; no firm D call. This CDR3 spans 15 amino acids. CDR1 is MNHNY, CDR2 SVGAGI, per germline (reference sequence). V lost 2 bases, J lost 7 bases, and 17 bases lay in between. CDR3 in amino acids: CASSYTAGGGSGYTF. The CDR3 DNA sequence: TGTGCCAGCAGTTACACCGCCGGCGGCGGGTCTGGCTACACCTTC.

This CDR3 is CASGRMNTEAFF. The CDR3 DNA sequence: TGTGCCAGCGGCAGGATGAACACTGAAGCTTTCTTT. V is TRBV6-5 and J is TRBJ1-1; D unresolved. CDR1 is MNHEY, CDR2 SVGAGI, per germline. This CDR3 region has 12 residues. The V gene lost 8 bases and the J gene lost 0 bases, with 7 bases spanning the gap.

Concerning this clone: Its ends do not fully match the called genes, so a read error is possible. The J gene is TRBJ1-3, the V gene TRBV4-2, with no clear D. CDR1 LGHNA and CDR2 YNFKEQ come from the germline V gene. The CDR3 spans 15 residues. The DNA of the CDR3 is TGTGCCAGCAGCCAAGATGAGAGTTCTGGGAACACCATATATTTT. The encoded protein is CASSQDESSGNTIYF.

The chain is built from TRBV29-1 and TRBJ1-1, with D tentatively TRBD1 (5 bases). This CDR3 region has 13 residues. From germline, CDR1 is SQVTM and CDR2 ANQGSEA. Trimming stripped 4 bases from V and 0 bases from J, with 9 bases between. The CDR3 loop is CSVGGGMNTEAFF. CDR3 DNA sequence: TGCAGCGTTGGCGGGGGTATGAACACTGAAGCTTTCTTT.

This clone was recorded once. Here the CDR3 DNA reads TGCGCCAGCAGCTCGATGGGGGGTTTAAACACCATATATTTT. Encoded protein: CASSSMGGLNTIYF. The rearrangement links TRBV5-1 to TRBJ1-3; the D gene is possibly TRBD1 (5 bases). From germline, CDR1 is SGHRS and CDR2 YFSETQ. V was clipped by 3 bases and J by 6 bases, with 13 bases between them. The CDR3 consists of 14 residues.

V is TRBV6-4 and J is TRBJ2-1; 8 positions match TRBD1. Per germline, CDR1 MRHNA and CDR2 SNTAGT. The V gene end was trimmed by 3 bases and the J gene end by 3 bases; junction bases not matched to a gene: 4. The CDR3 consists of 15 residues. CDR3: CASSEYGQGYNEQFF. The CDR3, as DNA: TGTGCCAGCAGTGAGTACGGACAGGGCTACAATGAGCAGTTCTTC.

V and J are TRBV5-1 and TRBJ1-2; D not resolved. Germline CDR1 SGHRS, CDR2 YFSETQ. Trimming took off 1 base at V and 10 bases at J, with 14 bases between the two ends. The CDR3 spans 13 residues. This CDR3 is CASSLSRFFPYTF. DNA for the CDR3: TGCGCCAGCAGCTTGTCTAGGTTTTTCCCCTACACCTTC.

The chain links TRBV2 to TRBJ1-5, with 7 bases that match TRBD1. The CDR3 length is 14 residues. J gave up 7 bases and V 2 bases, and 5 bases lay outside the gene matches. Germline V gene lookup returns CDR1 SNHLY and CDR2 FYNNEI. In DNA form, the CDR3 reads TGTGCCAGCAGTGAAAGGACAGGTGAACAGCCCCAGCATTTT. Its translation: CASSERTGEQPQHF. Full variable domain (outside the CDR3, taken from reference TRBV2 and TRBJ1-5): EPEVTQTPSHQVTQMGQEVILRCVPISNHLYFYWYRQILGQKVEFLVSFYNNEISEKSEIFDDQFSVERPDGSNFTLKIRSTKLEDSAMYFCASSERTGEQPQHFGDGTRLSIL.

This sequence joins TRBV4-2 and TRBJ2-1; 10 bases are shared with TRBD2. V lost 5 bases to trimming and J lost 8 bases; unmatched junction nucleotides: 9. The CDR3 has 15 amino acids. Germline CDR1 is LGHNA and CDR2 is YNFKEQ. The CDR3 DNA follows: TGTGCCAGCAGCAGGGAGGCTAGCGGGGGCGATGAGCAGTTCTTC. This gives the protein CASSREASGGDEQFF.

This chain uses TRBV5-1 with TRBJ2-7, with D perhaps TRBD1 (6 bases). Germline CDR1 is SGHRS and CDR2 is YFSETQ. V was cut by 5 bases and J by 0 bases, with 12 bases left in between. The length of the CDR3 is 14 residues. CDR3 sequence reads: CASSLGGTSYEQYF. CDR3 nucleotide sequence: TGCGCCAGCAGTCTAGGGGGAACCTCCTACGAGCAGTACTTC.